The rows below give T cell receptor beta chains drawn from one sample of a study of cytomegalovirus exposure and HLA in healthy donors. Sequenced by immunoSEQ multiplex PCR; TCRdb stores in-frame clones only, minus some. The table has under 200,000 clones, 75% to 90% seen once; the top ten hold about a tenth. Specimen: PBMCs. These receptors were collected from a man between 18 and 29 years old in good health and CMV-seropositive. Each CDR3 is given with its conserved first and last residue. D genes are given only for firm matches. Size is omitted from some rows. Given values are once, few, many or a class for expanded clones.

TRBV7-2	.	.	TRBJ1-2	CASSPTVGDYGYTF	TGTGCCAGCAGCCCAACCGTTGGAGACTATGGCTACACCTTC
TRBV7-9	.	.	TRBJ1-1	CASSGTGPVTEAFF	TGTGCCAGCAGTGGAACAGGTCCGGTCACTGAAGCTTTCTTT
TRBV7-8	.	TRBD1	TRBJ2-5	CASSSTTGIQTQYF	TGTGCCAGCAGCTCGACGACAGGGATCCAGACCCAGTACTTC
TRBV13	.	.	TRBJ2-5	CASSLSQQETQYF	TGTGCCAGCAGCTTAAGTCAGCAAGAGACCCAGTACTTC
TRBV4-1	.	.	TRBJ1-4	CASSQGEGATNEKLFF	TGCGCCAGCAGCCAAGGGGAGGGGGCAACTAATGAAAAACTGTTTTTT
TRBV10-3	few	.	TRBJ1-5	CAIKRQDNQPQHF	TGTGCCATCAAAAGGCAGGACAATCAGCCCCAGCATTTT
TRBV7-9	.	.	TRBJ1-2	CSSSSLWYGYTF	TGTTCCAGCAGCTCCCTATGGTATGGCTACACCTTC
TRBV7-9	.	.	TRBJ2-3	CASSLLGRDTQYF	TGTGCCAGCAGCTTACTAGGGAGAGATACGCAGTATTTT
TRBV9	.	TRBD2	TRBJ2-3	CASSPVLAEQDTQYF	TGTGCCAGCAGCCCCGTACTAGCGGAGCAAGATACGCAGTATTTT
TRBV6-1	once	.	TRBJ2-3	CASPKGGGRTDTQYF	TGTGCCAGCCCGAAAGGGGGGGGGCGCACAGATACGCAGTATTTT
TRBV2	.	.	TRBJ2-7	CASSDSGGGLYEQYF	TGTGCCAGCAGTGATTCTGGGGGGGGCCTCTACGAGCAGTACTTC
TRBV2	.	.	TRBJ2-7	CASITGLDEQYF	TGTGCCAGCATTACAGGGTTGGACGAGCAGTACTTC
TRBV19	.	.	TRBJ1-1	CASSIDGRLTEAFF	TGTGCCAGTAGTATAGATGGGAGGCTCACTGAAGCTTTCTTT
TRBV5-6	.	.	TRBJ2-5	CASSLPAVEGTQYF	TGTGCCAGCAGCTTGCCGGCCGTCGAGGGGACCCAGTACTTC
TRBV5-4	.	TRBD2	TRBJ2-1	CASSLVSIAGGDNEQFF	TGTGCCAGCAGCTTGGTCTCCATAGCGGGGGGGGACAATGAGCAGTTCTTC
TRBV5-4	few	.	TRBJ1-1	CASRTPGGNTEAFF	TGTGCCAGCAGGACCCCCGGGGGGAACACTGAAGCTTTCTTT
TRBV27	.	.	TRBJ2-5	CASSPLRSTVAEETQYF	TGTGCCAGCAGTCCCCTACGATCGACAGTAGCGGAAGAGACCCAGTACTTC
TRBV23-1	.	TRBD1	TRBJ1-3	CASRIRTGRGNTIYF	TGCGCCAGCAGGATCCGGACAGGGAGGGGAAACACCATATATTTT
TRBV28	.	.	TRBJ1-2	CASSSGGPYGYTF	TGTGCCAGCAGTTCGGGGGGCCCCTATGGCTACACCTTC
TRBV30	.	TRBD2	TRBJ2-3	CAWSEGGGTSTDTQYF	TGTGCCTGGAGTGAGGGCGGGGGGACTAGCACAGATACGCAGTATTTT
TRBV27	.	TRBD1	TRBJ1-2	CASYTGGGYGYTF	TGTGCCAGCTATACAGGGGGCGGCTATGGCTACACCTTC
TRBV27	.	.	TRBJ2-6	CASKGGQTSGANVLTF	TGTGCCAGTAAGGGGGGGCAGACCTCTGGGGCCAACGTCCTGACTTTC
TRBV19	.	.	TRBJ1-1	CASSSRVWHTEAFF	TGTGCCAGTAGTTCCAGGGTGTGGCACACTGAAGCTTTCTTT
TRBV5-4	.	TRBD2	TRBJ2-5	CASSPGLAGGPETQYF	TGTGCCAGCAGCCCTGGACTAGCGGGGGGGCCGGAGACCCAGTACTTC
TRBV18	.	.	TRBJ2-7	CASSQPGHLYEQYF	TGTGCCAGCTCACAACCGGGACACCTCTACGAGCAGTACTTC
TRBV12-5	.	TRBD1	TRBJ2-7	CASGLVLGQRSYEQYF	TGTGCTAGTGGTTTGGTATTGGGACAGCGCTCCTACGAGCAGTACTTC
TRBV10-3	.	.	TRBJ2-7	CAISAGSYEQYF	TGTGCCATCTCGGCAGGATCATACGAGCAGTACTTC
TRBV28	.	.	TRBJ1-3	CASSFRLGGSGNTIYF	TGTGCCAGCAGTTTTAGATTAGGAGGCTCTGGAAACACCATATATTTT
TRBV5-1	.	.	TRBJ2-1	CASSSKRAGYNEQFF	TGCGCCAGCAGCAGCAAGCGGGCGGGCTACAATGAGCAGTTCTTC
TRBV11-3	.	TRBD1	TRBJ1-2	CASSQTGHRDRANYGYTF	TGTGCCAGCAGCCAAACGGGACACCGGGACAGAGCTAACTATGGCTACACCTTC
TRBV7-2	.	TRBD2	TRBJ2-5	CASSLKWGGETQYF	TGTGCCAGCAGCCTTAAGTGGGGGGGAGAGACCCAGTACTTC
TRBV2	.	.	TRBJ1-5	CASLMGREGNQPQHF	TGTGCCAGTCTAATGGGGAGGGAGGGCAATCAGCCCCAGCATTTT
TRBV6-1	once	TRBD2	TRBJ2-1	CASSEAGGVYEQFF	TGTGCCAGCAGTGAAGCGGGGGGGGTCTATGAGCAGTTCTTC
TRBV5-1	once	TRBD1	TRBJ1-1	CASSLVPGGTEAFF	TGCGCCAGCAGCTTGGTTCCAGGGGGCACTGAAGCTTTCTTT
TRBV5-4	.	.	TRBJ2-7	CASSLFVGHPYEQYF	TGTGCCAGCAGCTTGTTCGTGGGACACCCCTACGAGCAGTACTTC
TRBV4-1	.	TRBD1	TRBJ2-7	CASSQIGPGGVYEQYF	TGCGCCAGCAGCCAAATCGGTCCAGGGGGAGTCTACGAGCAGTACTTC
TRBV10-3	.	TRBD1	TRBJ2-3	CAIRGDRETDTQYF	TGTGCCATCAGGGGGGACAGGGAGACAGATACGCAGTATTTT
TRBV4-1	.	.	TRBJ2-4	CASSQVWGPLAKNIQYF	TGCGCCAGCAGCCAAGTTTGGGGGCCTTTGGCCAAAAACATTCAGTACTTC
TRBV10-1	.	TRBD1	TRBJ2-3	CASSDGTGAGTDTQYF	TGCGCCAGCAGTGATGGGACAGGGGCGGGCACAGATACGCAGTATTTT
TRBV9	.	TRBD2	TRBJ2-2	CASSITSGGSGELFF	TGTGCCAGCAGCATAACTAGCGGGGGGTCTGGGGAGCTGTTTTTT
TRBV2	.	.	TRBJ2-7	CASSENRGSPYEQYF	TGTGCCAGCAGTGAAAATCGAGGGTCCCCCTACGAGCAGTACTTC
TRBV19	.	.	TRBJ1-5	CATGGGPFSNQPQHF	TGTGCCACGGGTGGGGGCCCCTTTAGTAATCAGCCCCAGCATTTT
TRBV2	.	TRBD1	TRBJ1-3	CASSEQGAGNTIYF	TGTGCCAGCAGTGAACAGGGGGCAGGAAACACCATATATTTT
TRBV4-2	.	.	TRBJ2-1	CASSQEPTGSSYNEQFF	TGTGCCAGCAGCCAAGAACCGACGGGGAGCTCCTACAATGAGCAGTTCTTC
TRBV7-8	.	TRBD1	TRBJ2-7	CASSIVGQIPYEQYF	TGTGCCAGCAGTATAGTGGGACAGATTCCCTACGAGCAGTACTTC
TRBV6-4	once	TRBD2	TRBJ2-1	CASSVAGVSSYNEQFF	TGTGCCAGCAGTGTAGCGGGGGTTTCCTCCTACAATGAGCAGTTCTTC
TRBV7-6	.	TRBD1	TRBJ2-3	CASSGYRGSLTDTQYF	TGTGCCAGCAGCGGATACAGGGGGTCGCTGACAGATACGCAGTATTTT
TRBV5-6	.	.	TRBJ1-6	CASSFSPKSPLHF	TGTGCCAGCAGCTTTTCCCCTAAGTCACCCCTCCACTTT
TRBV5-6	.	TRBD1	TRBJ1-5	CASSTVQGRNQPQHF	TGTGCCAGCAGCACCGTACAGGGGCGCAATCAGCCCCAGCATTTT
TRBV4-1	.	.	TRBJ2-7	CASSQRTDPDYEQYF	TGCGCCAGCAGCCAACGGACAGATCCGGACTACGAGCAGTACTTC
TRBV6-1	.	.	TRBJ1-5	CASSESPGGGALSNQPQHF	TGTGCCAGCAGTGAATCCCCCGGAGGGGGGGCTCTTAGCAATCAGCCCCAGCATTTT
TRBV7-8	once	.	TRBJ1-1	CASSIGVNTEAFF	TGTGCCAGCAGCATCGGGGTCAACACTGAAGCTTTCTTT
TRBV11-2	.	.	TRBJ2-2	CASSPRGWAGELFF	TGTGCCAGCAGCCCCCGGGGTTGGGCCGGGGAGCTGTTTTTT
TRBV27	.	TRBD1	TRBJ1-1	CASRDRGSMNTEAFF	TGTGCCAGCAGGGACAGGGGGAGTATGAACACTGAAGCTTTCTTT
TRBV6-6	.	.	TRBJ2-7	CASSGHVGGSYEQYF	TGTGCCAGCAGTGGGCACGTGGGGGGCTCCTACGAGCAGTACTTC
TRBV18	.	TRBD1	TRBJ1-1	CASSGTGQATEAFF	TGTGCCAGCTCAGGGACAGGGCAAGCCACTGAAGCTTTCTTT
TRBV29-1	.	TRBD2	TRBJ2-3	CSVDFSGGGGDTQYF	TGCAGCGTTGATTTTAGCGGGGGCGGGGGAGATACGCAGTATTTT
TRBV5-1	.	TRBD1	TRBJ1-1	CASSLVQGVNTEAFF	TGCGCCAGCAGCTTGGTACAGGGGGTGAACACTGAAGCTTTCTTT
TRBV2	.	.	TRBJ1-4	CASSSQGATNEKLFF	TGTGCCAGCAGTTCACAGGGCGCAACTAATGAAAAACTGTTTTTT